These T cell receptor beta chains were read from a single sample in a study of blood T cells in healthy people across ages. TCRdb used MiXCR to reprocess the 5' RACE reads, holding one entry per CDR3 protein. This table has about 1.8 million distinct CDR3 sequences, 49% appearing once. The sample was blood. The receptors originated from a woman aged 40-49 years in good health. CDR3s include the opening cysteine and the closing phenylalanine or tryptophan. The order of the fields is clone size, J gene, D gene, V gene, CDR3 DNA, CDR3 protein. The D gene is left open where the match is weak. Not every row has a clone size; where given, it reads once, few, many or a size class.

size: -; J: TRBJ1-5; D: -; V: TRBV7-2; DNA: TGTGCCAGCAGCCCCCTATGGGCAGGGACGAGGAATCAGCCCCAGCATTTT; CDR3: CASSPLWAGTRNQPQHF
size: -; J: TRBJ2-1; D: TRBD2; V: TRBV20-1; DNA: TGCAGTGCTAGAGGGACTAGCGGGGGGGGGTCCTACAATGAGCAGTTCTTC; CDR3: CSARGTSGGGSYNEQFF
size: -; J: TRBJ2-5; D: TRBD1; V: TRBV27; DNA: TGTGCCAGCAGTTTACAGGGGACAGGGCGAGAGACCCAGTACTTC; CDR3: CASSLQGTGRETQYF
size: -; J: TRBJ2-3; D: -; V: TRBV20-1; DNA: TGCAGTGCTAGAGATCCCCGGACTGGTACAGATACGCAGTATTTT; CDR3: CSARDPRTGTDTQYF
size: -; J: TRBJ2-7; D: -; V: TRBV15; DNA: TGTGCCACCAGCAGAGATCGGAATTCCTACGAGCAGTACTTC; CDR3: CATSRDRNSYEQYF
size: -; J: TRBJ1-6; D: -; V: TRBV7-9; DNA: TGTGCCAGCAGCTTAACGGATACCAATTCACCCCTCCACTTT; CDR3: CASSLTDTNSPLHF
size: -; J: TRBJ2-1; D: TRBD2; V: TRBV28; DNA: TGTGCCAGCAGTCCCCGGGGTCAGCGGGGGGGTTCCCCCTACAATGAGCAGTTCTTC; CDR3: CASSPRGQRGGSPYNEQFF
size: -; J: TRBJ2-5; D: -; V: TRBV5-1; DNA: TGCGCCAGCGGCTTGACGGAGACCCAGTACTTC; CDR3: CASGLTETQYF
size: -; J: TRBJ1-2; D: -; V: TRBV29-1; DNA: TGCAGCGTCGACAGCTTAGGCTATGGCTACACCTTC; CDR3: CSVDSLGYGYTF
size: -; J: TRBJ2-7; D: -; V: TRBV4-1; DNA: TGCGCCAGCAGCCATCCGACGGAGACCTACGAGCAGTACTTC; CDR3: CASSHPTETYEQYF
size: few; J: TRBJ2-7; D: -; V: TRBV24-1; DNA: TGTGCCACCAGTGATCCGCATATCTCCTACGAGCAGTACTTC; CDR3: CATSDPHISYEQYF
size: -; J: TRBJ2-5; D: -; V: TRBV5-8; DNA: TGTGCCAGCAGCTGGGCTGGGTTTCAAGAGACCCAGTACTTC; CDR3: CASSWAGFQETQYF
size: -; J: TRBJ2-7; D: -; V: TRBV27; DNA: TGTGCCAGCACCCGAAGAATAGATGTAGGCGAGCAGTACTTC; CDR3: CASTRRIDVGEQYF
size: -; J: TRBJ1-2; D: -; V: TRBV20-1; DNA: TGCAGTGCTAGACCCACCCCGTCCCCCGAATATGGCTACACCTTC; CDR3: CSARPTPSPEYGYTF
size: -; J: TRBJ2-1; D: TRBD2; V: TRBV10-3; DNA: TGTGCCATCAGTTGGGCCCTAGCGGGGGACTACAATGAGCAGTTCTTC; CDR3: CAISWALAGDYNEQFF
size: -; J: TRBJ2-7; D: -; V: TRBV21-1; DNA: TGTGCCAGCAGCAGCATACCGCCACAGATCTACGAGCAGTACTTC; CDR3: CASSSIPPQIYEQYF
size: many; J: TRBJ2-7; D: TRBD1; V: TRBV5-1; DNA: TGCGCCAGCAGCTTAAGGACAGGGCTGATCTACGAGCAGTACTTC; CDR3: CASSLRTGLIYEQYF
size: -; J: TRBJ2-7; D: TRBD1; V: TRBV6-2/TRBV6-3; DNA: TGTGCCAGCAGGTTGACAGGGGGCGGGTACGAGCAGTACTTC; CDR3: CASRLTGGGYEQYF
size: few; J: TRBJ2-5; D: -; V: TRBV3-1; DNA: TGTGCCAGCAGCCACCCCGGACTCGCGGAGACCCAGTACTTC; CDR3: CASSHPGLAETQYF
size: -; J: TRBJ2-7; D: -; V: TRBV7-2; DNA: TGTGCCAGCAGCGCTAGGGGGGGACTCCTCATCGGCGAGCAGTACTTC; CDR3: CASSARGGLLIGEQYF
size: -; J: TRBJ2-7; D: -; V: TRBV15; DNA: TGTGCCACCAGCAGAAATCCTACCGGGAGCTCCTACGAGCAGTACTTC; CDR3: CATSRNPTGSSYEQYF
size: -; J: TRBJ1-6; D: TRBD1; V: TRBV28; DNA: TGTGCCAGCAGCAGGACCGGGACAGGGGATAATTCACCCCTCCACTTT; CDR3: CASSRTGTGDNSPLHF
size: -; J: TRBJ2-7; D: -; V: TRBV7-2; DNA: TGTGCCAGCAGCTCGAGGCTATCCCACGAGCAGTACTTC; CDR3: CASSSRLSHEQYF
size: -; J: TRBJ2-7; D: -; V: TRBV15; DNA: TGTGCCACCAGCAGAGATCTCTCCAGGGCCTACGAGCAGTACTTC; CDR3: CATSRDLSRAYEQYF
size: few; J: TRBJ2-3; D: -; V: TRBV20-1; DNA: TGCAGTGCTAGAGAATTACGATTTGACACAGATACGCAGTATTTT; CDR3: CSARELRFDTDTQYF
size: -; J: TRBJ2-1; D: -; V: TRBV5-6; DNA: TGTGCCAGCAGCTTCTCGGGACGGTACAATGAGCAGTTCTTC; CDR3: CASSFSGRYNEQFF
size: -; J: TRBJ1-1; D: -; V: TRBV29-1; DNA: TGCAGCGCAATAAGGGGGTCTGAAGCTTTCTTT; CDR3: CSAIRGSEAFF
size: once; J: TRBJ1-2; D: -; V: TRBV7-9; DNA: TGTGCCGGATCGACGGGGGTGAGGAACTATGGCTACACCTTC; CDR3: CAGSTGVRNYGYTF
size: few; J: TRBJ2-1; D: -; V: TRBV7-2; DNA: TGTGCCAGCAGCTTAGTACAGAGCAATGAGCAGTTCTTC; CDR3: CASSLVQSNEQFF
size: few; J: TRBJ2-1; D: -; V: TRBV24-1; DNA: TGTGCCACCAGTGATTTGGCCTACAATGAGCAGTTCTTC; CDR3: CATSDLAYNEQFF
size: -; J: TRBJ2-6; D: TRBD2; V: TRBV7-6; DNA: TGTGCCAGCAGTCGGGGAGGGCAAGGGGCCAACGTCCTGACTTTC; CDR3: CASSRGGQGANVLTF
size: -; J: TRBJ2-7; D: -; V: TRBV6-2/TRBV6-3; DNA: TGTGCCAGCAGTTCCGGGACATATGCCTACGAGCAGTACTTC; CDR3: CASSSGTYAYEQYF
size: -; J: TRBJ2-7; D: -; V: TRBV6-6; DNA: TGTGCCAGCAGTAGCCCTGGATCGGGTTATAACGAGCAGTACTTC; CDR3: CASSSPGSGYNEQYF
size: -; J: TRBJ2-5; D: -; V: TRBV28; DNA: TGTGCCAGCAGTGGGGCCGTTATTCGAGAGACCCAGTACTTC; CDR3: CASSGAVIRETQYF
size: -; J: TRBJ1-4; D: -; V: TRBV7-9; DNA: TGTGCCAGCAGCTTAGGACGCCAGGGAAGAAGCGAAAAACTGTTTTTT; CDR3: CASSLGRQGRSEKLFF
size: few; J: TRBJ2-1; D: -; V: TRBV7-8; DNA: TGTGCCAGCAGCTTAGGCGGGGGCGTTTCCGATGAGCAGTTCTTC; CDR3: CASSLGGGVSDEQFF
size: -; J: TRBJ2-7; D: TRBD2; V: TRBV20-1; DNA: TGCAGTGCCTATAGCGCTAGCGGGTTCTTGACCTCCTACAATGAGCAGTACTTC; CDR3: CSAYSASGFLTSYNEQYF
size: -; J: TRBJ2-7; D: TRBD1; V: TRBV6-6; DNA: TGTGCCAGCAGTCAGACCGGGACAGATTACAATGAGCAGTACTTC; CDR3: CASSQTGTDYNEQYF